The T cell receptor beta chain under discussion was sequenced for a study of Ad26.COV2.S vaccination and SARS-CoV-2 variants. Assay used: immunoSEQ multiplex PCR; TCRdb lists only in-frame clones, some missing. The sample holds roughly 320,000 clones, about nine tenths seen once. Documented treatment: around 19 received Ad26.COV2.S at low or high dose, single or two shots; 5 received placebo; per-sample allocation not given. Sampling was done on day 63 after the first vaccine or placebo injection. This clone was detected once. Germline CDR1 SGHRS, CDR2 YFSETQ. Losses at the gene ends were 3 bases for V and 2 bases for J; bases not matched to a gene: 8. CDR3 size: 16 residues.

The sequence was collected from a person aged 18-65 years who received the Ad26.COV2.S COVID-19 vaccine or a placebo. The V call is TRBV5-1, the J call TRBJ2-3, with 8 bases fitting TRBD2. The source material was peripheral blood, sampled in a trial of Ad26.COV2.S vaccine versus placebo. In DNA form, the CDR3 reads TGCGCCAGCAGCTCAAGTTTAGCGGGGCACACAGATACGCAGTATTTT. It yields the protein CASSSSLAGHTDTQYF.